One sample yielded the 2 T cell receptor beta chains listed below, sequenced in a study of regulatory T cells in long-lasting Graves disease. Investigators prepared the TCR beta libraries by applying iRepertoire HTBI primers and Arm-PCR of CDR3 regions. TCRdb reanalysed the multiplex PCR reads using MiXCR and keeps one entry per CDR3 protein. Here the sample spans about 470,000 distinct CDR3 sequences, just under 15% being singletons. Time point noted: newly diagnosed GD, antithyroid drugs for less than 3 months. The TCR library was made from RNA extracted from PBMCs. These data also formed part of another study, on T cells in Graves' hyperthyroidism and ophthalmopathy.

Sample: peripheral blood mononuclear cells (PBMCs), taken at new diagnosis, from a patient treated with antithyroid drugs. Receptor source: a woman between 25 and 40 years old with Graves disease.

The chain has TRBV3-1 and TRBJ2-7; D possibly uses TRBD1 or TRBD2 (6 bases each). V was cut by 0 bases and J by 4 bases, with 13 bases left in between. The CDR3 is 15 residues long. Germline CDR1 reads LGHDT; CDR2 reads YNNKEL (reference sequence). CDR3 residues: CASSQDSGGGYEQYF. The CDR3 DNA is TGTGCCAGCAGCCAAGATTCCGGGGGCGGGTACGAGCAGTACTTC.

In its sample, this clonotype was seen many times. CDR3 bases: TGTGCCTGGAACCCAACACCGGGTAGTGAAAAACTGTTTTTT. Protein: CAWNPTPGSEKLFF. The gene calls are TRBV30 and TRBJ1-4, with D unclear. Trimming removed 4 bases from V and 7 bases from J, with 16 bases in between. CDR3 length: 14 residues. The germline V gene encodes CDR1 GTSNPN and CDR2 SVGIG (reference sequence).